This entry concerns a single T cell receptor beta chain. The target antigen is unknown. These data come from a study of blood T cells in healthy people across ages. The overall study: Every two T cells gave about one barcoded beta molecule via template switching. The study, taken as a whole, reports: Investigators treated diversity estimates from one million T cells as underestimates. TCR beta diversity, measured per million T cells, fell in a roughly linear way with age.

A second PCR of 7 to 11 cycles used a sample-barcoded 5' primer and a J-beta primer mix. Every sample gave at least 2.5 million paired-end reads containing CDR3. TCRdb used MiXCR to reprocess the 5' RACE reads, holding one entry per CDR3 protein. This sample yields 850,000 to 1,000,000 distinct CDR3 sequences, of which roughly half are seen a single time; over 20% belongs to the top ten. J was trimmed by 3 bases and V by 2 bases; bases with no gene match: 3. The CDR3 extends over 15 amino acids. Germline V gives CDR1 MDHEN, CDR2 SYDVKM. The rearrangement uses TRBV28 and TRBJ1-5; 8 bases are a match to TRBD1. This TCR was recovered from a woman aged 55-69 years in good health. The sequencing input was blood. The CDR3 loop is CASSLGTGYNQPQHF. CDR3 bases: TGTGCCAGCAGTTTAGGGACAGGATACAATCAGCCCCAGCATTTT. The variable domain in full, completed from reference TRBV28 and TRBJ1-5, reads DVKVTQSSRYLVKRTGEKVFLECVQDMDHENMFWYRQDPGLGLRLIYFSYDVKMKEKGDIPEGYSVSREKKERFSLILESASTNQTSMYLCASSLGTGYNQPQHFGDGTRLSIL.